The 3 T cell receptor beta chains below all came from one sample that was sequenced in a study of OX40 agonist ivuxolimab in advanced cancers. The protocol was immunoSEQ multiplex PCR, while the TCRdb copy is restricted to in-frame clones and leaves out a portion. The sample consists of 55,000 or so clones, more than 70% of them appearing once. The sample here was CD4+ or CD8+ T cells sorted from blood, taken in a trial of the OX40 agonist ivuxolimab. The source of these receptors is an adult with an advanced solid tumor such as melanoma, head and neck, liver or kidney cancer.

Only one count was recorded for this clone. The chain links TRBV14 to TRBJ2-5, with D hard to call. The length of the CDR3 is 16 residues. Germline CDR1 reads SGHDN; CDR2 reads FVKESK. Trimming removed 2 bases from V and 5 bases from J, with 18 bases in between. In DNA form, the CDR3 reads TGTGCCAGCAGCCAACCCTCTTTCGCAGCCGTCGAGACCCAGTACTTC. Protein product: CASSQPSFAAVETQYF.

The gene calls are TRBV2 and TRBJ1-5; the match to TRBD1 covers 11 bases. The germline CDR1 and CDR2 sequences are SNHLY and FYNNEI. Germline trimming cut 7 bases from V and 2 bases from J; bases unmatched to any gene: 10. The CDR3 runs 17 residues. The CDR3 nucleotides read TGTGCCAGCACCCCCGGGACAGGGGGTAAAGGCAATCAGCCCCAGCATTTT. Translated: CASTPGTGGKGNQPQHF. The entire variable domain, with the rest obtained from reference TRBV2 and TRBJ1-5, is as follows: EPEVTQTPSHQVTQMGQEVILRCVPISNHLYFYWYRQILGQKVEFLVSFYNNEISEKSEIFDDQFSVERPDGSNFTLKIRSTKLEDSAMYFCASTPGTGGKGNQPQHFGDGTRLSIL.

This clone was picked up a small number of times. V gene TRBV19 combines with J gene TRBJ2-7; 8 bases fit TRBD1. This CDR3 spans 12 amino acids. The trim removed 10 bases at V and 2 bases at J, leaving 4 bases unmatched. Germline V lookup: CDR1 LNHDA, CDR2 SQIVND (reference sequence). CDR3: CATRDRTYEQYF. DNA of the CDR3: TGTGCCACACGGGACAGGACCTACGAGCAGTACTTC.